This T cell receptor (beta chain) was sequenced in a study of tumor and adjacent non-tumor tissue in lung cancer. Overall study context: The cohort had 12 to 13 adenocarcinoma, a couple of squamous cell and 1 small cell patients. The patients, roughly 9 men and roughly 5 women, were roughly 30 to 85 with stage I to III disease.

The library came from three nested PCR rounds adapted from ARM-PCR protocols. TCRdb redid the calling of the multiplex PCR reads with MiXCR, one entry per CDR3 protein. This sample yields approximately 100,000 distinct CDR3 sequences, of which roughly two thirds are seen a single time; less than 20% belongs to the top ten. Study observations and caveats: Tumor repertoires had a smaller top 100 clone share than normal lung.

This sample's RNA came from whole unsorted tissue. The normal lung tissue was taken more than 3 cm from the tumor edge. Newly diagnosed lung cancer patients had thoracic surgery in China, August–late 2014, without prior chemotherapy. Germline V gene sequence: CDR1 SGHAT, CDR2 FQNNGV. Trimming removed 3 bases from V and 2 bases from J, with 18 bases in between. This CDR3 contains 17 residues. In regard to this clonotype: No antigen is known for it.

The clonotype comes from a man younger than 40 with non-small cell lung cancer. Sequencing used distant non-tumor lung tissue. The V and J genes are TRBV11-2 and TRBJ2-3, with D perhaps matching TRBD1 (6 bases). CDR3 loop: CASSFRTAGRPTDTQYF. The DNA of the CDR3 is TGTGCCAGCAGCTTTAGGACAGCCGGGCGTCCCACAGATACGCAGTATTTT.